These 28 T cell receptor beta chains originate from one sample sequenced in a study of CXCR3-negative and CXCR3-positive naive CD8 T cells. Findings and limits, study-wide: Naive cells positive for CXCR3 carried more hydrophobic TRB CDR3s than CXCR3-negative ones.

All TRB cDNA libraries came from 5' RACE performed with UMI labels. TCRdb re-called the 5' RACE reads; one entry per CDR3 protein, DNA not given. This sample's clone table lists nearly 90,000 distinct CDR3 sequences. Antigen specificity for these receptors is unknown. The sample taken for sequencing was naive CXCR3+ CD8+ T cells from blood. This sample's subset: CD45RO-CCR7+CD27+CD95- naive CD8+ T cells expressing CXCR3 (TNR3+). These receptors came from a human donor in good health. Some clones in this sample may be carry-over from other donors' samples.

Here the CDR3 reads CASNGQSYEQYF. The chain uses TRBV5-6 and TRBJ2-7; TCRdb's assignment of TRBD1 cannot be checked, as there is no DNA. CDR3 length equals 12 residues. Germline CDR1 SGHDT, CDR2 YYEEEE. The full variable domain, its missing parts supplied by reference TRBV5-6 and TRBJ2-7, is DAGVTQSPTHLIKTRGQQVTLRCSPKSGHDTVSWYQQALGQGPQFIFQYYEEEERQRGNFPDRFSGHQFPNYSSELNVNALLLGDSALYLCASNGQSYEQYFGPGTRLTVT.

The chain joins TRBV10-3 to TRBJ2-7. Germline CDR1 is ENHRY and CDR2 is SYGVKD. This CDR3 comprises 13 residues. The CDR3: CAIQEGATYEQYF.

The CDR3 sequence: CASSYRGEQYF. The chain couples TRBV6-2 or TRBV6-3 to TRBJ2-7. In germline, CDR1 is MNHEY, CDR2 SVGEGT. This CDR3 spans 11 amino acids.

The V gene is TRBV28, the J gene TRBJ1-2; TCRdb's D call, TRBD1, is unchecked because there is no DNA. The CDR3 consists of 14 residues. CDR1 and CDR2 from the germline V gene are MDHEN and SYDVKM. Here the CDR3 reads CASRPRQTSYGYTF.

The genes are TRBV15 and TRBJ2-1; the D gene TCRdb calls, TRBD2, cannot be checked with no DNA. The germline V gene has CDR1 LNHNV and CDR2 YYDKDF (reference sequence). The CDR3 extends over 14 amino acids. This chain's CDR3 is CATLRAGGSNEQFF.

The chain joins TRBV29-1 to TRBJ2-2; TCRdb returns TRBD1, unconfirmable since there is no DNA. The germline V gene has CDR1 SQVTM and CDR2 ANQGSEA. The CDR3 has 14 amino acids. CDR3 amino acids: CSVGDRVETGELFF.

The CDR3 spells CASSEGGPNQPQHF. The rearrangement uses TRBV9 and TRBJ1-5; TCRdb proposes TRBD1, but this gene call is untestable without DNA. From germline, CDR1 is SGDLS and CDR2 YYNGEE. CDR3 length: 14 amino acids.

V usage is TRBV2 and J usage is TRBJ1-1. The CDR3 is made up of 11 amino acids. Germline V lookup: CDR1 SNHLY, CDR2 FYNNEI. CDR3 protein: CASTGDGTSFF. The full variable domain, with the rest looked up from reference TRBV2 and TRBJ1-1, is EPEVTQTPSHQVTQMGQEVILRCVPISNHLYFYWYRQILGQKVEFLVSFYNNEISEKSEIFDDQFSVERPDGSNFTLKIRSTKLEDSAMYFCASTGDGTSFFGQGTRLTVV.

The chain is built from TRBV7-9 and TRBJ1-2. Germline V gene data show CDR1 as SEHNR and CDR2 as FQNEAQ (reference sequence). The length of the CDR3 is 16 residues. The CDR3 region is CASSLVSLLPNYGYTF.

The CDR3 region is CASKGGTSYNEQFF. The chain carries TRBV4-2 and TRBJ2-1; TCRdb's D gene call, TRBD1, goes unchecked for lack of DNA. This CDR3 contains 14 residues. Germline-derived CDR1 and CDR2 are LGHNA and YNFKEQ.

V usage is TRBV20-1 and J usage is TRBJ2-1; TCRdb designates TRBD2, a call that cannot be tested without DNA. This CDR3 comprises 14 residues. Germline V lookup: CDR1 DFQATT, CDR2 SNEGSKA (reference sequence). The CDR3 spells CSASKGGGANEQFF.

The chain uses TRBV3-1 and TRBJ2-3; there is no DNA to check the TCRdb D call of TRBD2. The CDR3 length is 17 residues. The V gene's germline CDR1 is LGHDT and CDR2 YNNKEL (reference sequence). The CDR3 here is CASSQDGRRGGPDTQYF.

V usage is TRBV6-2 or TRBV6-3 and J usage is TRBJ2-7. The CDR3 runs 13 residues. Germline values: CDR1 MNHEY, CDR2 SVGEGT. The chain's CDR3 is CATGLGRSYEQYF.

The chain has TRBV4-3 and TRBJ2-1. CDR1 is LGHNA, CDR2 YSLEER, per germline. The CDR3 extends over 13 amino acids. Here the CDR3 reads CASSQDLYNEQFF.

This sequence joins TRBV3-1 and TRBJ2-1; TCRdb's D call, TRBD2, is unchecked because there is no DNA. The CDR3 runs to 19 residues. The germline V gene has CDR1 LGHDT and CDR2 YNNKEL (reference sequence). The CDR3 here is CASSQFRLAGLPTYNEQFF.

This chain joins TRBV20-1 and TRBJ2-7; TCRdb's D gene call, TRBD1, goes unchecked for lack of DNA. Looked up from germline, CDR1 is DFQATT and CDR2 is SNEGSKA (reference sequence). This CDR3 is built from 15 residues. The chain's CDR3 is CSARVIGRDTYEQYF.

The V and J genes are TRBV4-1 and TRBJ1-5; TCRdb's D gene call, TRBD1, goes unchecked for lack of DNA. CDR3 length: 14 amino acids. CDR1 and CDR2 from the germline V gene are MGHRA and YSYEKL. CDR3 region: CASSQDIRGEPQHF.

The chain carries TRBV12-3 or TRBV12-4 and TRBJ1-5; TCRdb selects TRBD1, and the lack of DNA leaves this call unchecked. The CDR3 consists of 15 residues. The CDR3 region is CASSLVLGGNQPQHF.

V and J are TRBV11-2 and TRBJ2-1; as DNA is missing, the TRBD2 call by TCRdb cannot be tested. The CDR3 covers 15 residues. Germline V gene lookup returns CDR1 SGHAT and CDR2 FQNNGV. The CDR3 sequence: CASTRQATGGDEQFF. Looking up the rest from reference TRBV11-2 and TRBJ2-1 gives the full variable domain: EAGVAQSPRYKIIEKRQSVAFWCNPISGHATLYWYQQILGQGPKLLIQFQNNGVVDDSQLPKDRFSAERLKGVDSTLKIQPAKLEDSAVYLCASTRQATGGDEQFFGPGTRLTVL.

The chain combines TRBV13 with TRBJ1-1. The germline V gene encodes CDR1 PRHDT and CDR2 FYEKMQ (reference sequence). This CDR3 is 12 amino acids long. The CDR3 loop reads CACITEGTEAFF. Supplemented by reference TRBV13 and TRBJ1-1, the full variable domain reads AAGVIQSPRHLIKEKRETATLKCYPIPRHDTVYWYQQGPGQDPQFLISFYEKMQSDKGSIPDRFSAQQFSDYHSELNMSSLELGDSALYFCACITEGTEAFFGQGTRLTVV.

The rearrangement links TRBV27 to TRBJ1-4. Germline loops: CDR1 MNHEY, CDR2 SMNVEV (reference sequence). The CDR3 loop spans 14 amino acids. The CDR3 sequence: CASRALEGLEKLFF. Supplemented by reference TRBV27 and TRBJ1-4, the full variable domain reads EAQVTQNPRYLITVTGKKLTVTCSQNMNHEYMSWYRQDPGLGLRQIYYSMNVEVTDKGDVPEGYKVSRKEKRNFPLILESPSPNQTSLYFCASRALEGLEKLFFGSGTQLSVL.

The chain uses TRBV7-3 and TRBJ1-5; the TCRdb call, TRBD1, lacks DNA for checking. Germline CDR1 reads SGHTA; CDR2 reads FQGTGA. CDR3 length equals 18 residues. The CDR3: CASSYLTGYERRNQPQHF. Full variable domain (missing parts from reference TRBV7-3 and TRBJ1-5): GAGVSQTPSNKVTEKGKYVELRCDPISGHTALYWYRQSLGQGPEFLIYFQGTGAADDSGLPNDRFFAVRPEGSVSTLKIQRTERGDSAVYLCASSYLTGYERRNQPQHFGDGTRLSIL.

The gene calls are TRBV6-2 or TRBV6-3 and TRBJ2-1; with no DNA, the TCRdb D assignment of TRBD2 cannot be verified. The CDR3 consists of 17 residues. Germline V CDR1 and CDR2: MNHEY, SVGEGT. The CDR3 sequence is CASSYSGGRPRYNEQFF.

The rearrangement uses TRBV7-9 and TRBJ2-5. The CDR3 spans 13 residues. From germline, CDR1 is SEHNR and CDR2 FQNEAQ (reference sequence). The CDR3: CASSLGLSETQYF.

The V and J genes are TRBV18 and TRBJ2-7; TCRdb lists TRBD1, though no DNA is available to test this call. The CDR3 has 17 residues. CDR1 KGHSH and CDR2 LQKENI come from the germline V gene. CDR3 in amino acids: CASSPGGITETSYEQYF. Complete variable domain (other parts from reference TRBV18 and TRBJ2-7): NAGVMQNPRHLVRRRGQEARLRCSPMKGHSHVYWYRQLPEEGLKFMVYLQKENIIDESGMPKERFSAEFPKEGPSILRIQQVVRGDSAAYFCASSPGGITETSYEQYFGPGTRLTVT.

The gene calls are TRBV27 and TRBJ2-3; no DNA is available, so the TRBD2 call from TCRdb remains unchecked. Germline CDR1 and CDR2: MNHEY and SMNVEV (reference sequence). This CDR3 spans 12 amino acids. The CDR3: CASSFGSDTQYF.

The V call is TRBV4-1, the J call TRBJ1-1; TCRdb indicates TRBD1, and absent DNA this call remains unverified. The length of the CDR3 is 14 residues. Looked up from germline, CDR1 is MGHRA and CDR2 is YSYEKL. The CDR3 sequence is CASSHDGTETEASF.

This chain connects TRBV12-3 or TRBV12-4 to TRBJ2-1. The CDR3 sequence is 15 residues long. The CDR3 region is CASSLRGNSYNEQFF.